This entry features one T cell receptor (beta chain) sequence. Antigen unknown. This specimen belongs to a study of tumor-infiltrating lymphocytes in primary liver carcinoma. Study as a whole: Yields of productive TCRbeta reads ranged from roughly 3.5 to 7.5 million per sample and were similar across tissue types. Study-wide results and caveats: It was tumor-adjacent and tumor-blood pairs that overlapped less than tumor region pairs did.

Starting from around 0.45 ug of total RNA, TCR beta cDNA was produced with a primer in the constant region. Three nested multiplex PCR rounds of slightly modified ARM-PCR generated TCR beta libraries. In the first two PCR rounds, TRBV1-TRBV30 forward primers were paired with a C-beta reverse primer, and each round lasted about 10 cycles. TCRdb re-derived calls from the multiplex PCR reads in MiXCR, one entry per CDR3 protein. The sample lists some 180,000 distinct CDR3 sequences, over 45% occurring once. CDR1 and CDR2 from the germline V gene are ENHRY and SYGVKD. The CDR3 sequence is 12 residues long. It was unsorted whole blood that yielded blood RNA, and germline DNA was also extracted. Among the patients, all had chronic HBV infection and none had been treated.

This sequence originates from a man between 35 and 55 years old with primary liver carcinoma and hepatitis B virus infection. The specimen was peripheral blood. The chain couples TRBV10-3 to TRBJ1-3, with unresolved D. The CDR3 loop is CATGSSGNTIYF. The CDR3 DNA follows: TGTGCTACCGGAAGCTCTGGAAACACCATATATTTT.